This TCR beta chain was sequenced in a study of CD8 T cells in ankylosing spondylitis. TCRdb itself ran the 5' RACE reads through MiXCR, one entry per CDR3 protein. In the table there are about 260,000 distinct CDR3 sequences, roughly 20% of which are singletons. The table lists this clonotype with a few counts. The CDR3 has 15 residues. Germline V gene data show CDR1 as SGHKS and CDR2 as YYEKEE (reference sequence). Trimming stripped 5 bases from V and 5 bases from J, with 17 bases between. The receptor's source is a male donor with ankylosing spondylitis or in good health (not recorded which). The chain is built from TRBV5-5 and TRBJ2-4; D not certain. The material sequenced was blood, either unsorted or a sorted T cell fraction (not recorded which). CDR3 residues: CASSRSPGTENIQYF. Here the CDR3 DNA reads TGTGCCAGCAGTCGTTCGCCAGGAACAGAAAACATTCAGTACTTC. Full variable domain (remainder filled in from reference TRBV5-5 and TRBJ2-4): DAGVTQSPTHLIKTRGQQVTLRCSPISGHKSVSWYQQVLGQGPQFIFQYYEKEERGRGNFPDRFSARQFPNYSSELNVNALLLGDSALYLCASSRSPGTENIQYFGAGTRLSVL.